Shown below are 3 T cell receptor beta chains from a single sample sequenced in a study of blood T cell repertoires in COVID-19. Profiled with immunoSEQ multiplex PCR; TCRdb holds only in-frame clones, not every one. The table has more than 50,000 clones, roughly four fifths seen once. Material: peripheral blood. The receptors shown here come from a woman aged 60-75 years with acute or convalescent COVID-19.

In DNA form, the CDR3 reads TGTGCCAGCAGTTACCAATGGACAGGGGAGGCTTTCTTT. It is translated as CASSYQWTGEAFF. This sequence joins TRBV6-5 and TRBJ1-1, with 9 bases lining up with TRBD1. CDR1 MNHEY and CDR2 SVGAGI come from the germline V gene. CDR3 size: 13 residues. J gave up 11 bases and V 2 bases, and 6 bases lay outside the gene matches.

Only a few counts were recorded for this clone. The gene calls are TRBV5-4 and TRBJ2-4, with TRBD2 matching 7 bases. The trim removed 0 bases at V and 3 bases at J, leaving 3 bases unmatched. The CDR3 loop spans 15 amino acids. Germline loops: CDR1 SGHNT, CDR2 YYREEE (reference sequence). The CDR3 DNA sequence: TGTGCCAGCAGCTTGGCCATAGCGGGCAAAAACATTCAGTACTTC. This sequence encodes CASSLAIAGKNIQYF.

The V call is TRBV18, the J call TRBJ2-5, with 13 bases lining up with TRBD2. CDR3 length: 16 residues. Germline-derived CDR1 and CDR2 are KGHSH and LQKENI. V lost 1 base, J lost 2 bases, and 1 base stayed unmatched. The CDR3 sequence is CASSPRLAGGQETQYF. The CDR3 nucleotides are TGTGCCAGCTCACCACGACTAGCGGGAGGTCAAGAGACCCAGTACTTC.